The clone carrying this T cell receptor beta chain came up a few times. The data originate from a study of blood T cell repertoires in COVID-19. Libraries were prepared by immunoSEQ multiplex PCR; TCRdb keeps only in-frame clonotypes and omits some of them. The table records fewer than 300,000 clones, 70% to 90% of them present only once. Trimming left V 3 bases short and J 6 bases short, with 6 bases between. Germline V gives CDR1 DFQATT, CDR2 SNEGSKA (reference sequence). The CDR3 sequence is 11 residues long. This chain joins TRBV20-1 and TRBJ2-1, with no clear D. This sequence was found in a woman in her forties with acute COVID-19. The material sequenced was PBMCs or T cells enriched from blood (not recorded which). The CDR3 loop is CSARGSNEQFF. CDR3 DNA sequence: TGCAGTGCTAGGGGCTCCAATGAGCAGTTCTTC.